This entry features one T cell receptor beta chain sequence. Sequencing targeted expressed TCRB transcripts, as all isolated RNA had been reverse transcribed. Profiling relied on immunoSEQ multiplex PCR, and the TCRdb table lists in-frame clones only, not all of them. This sample carries about 620,000 clones, about 16% of them seen once, and the ten largest clones take about 0.097%. The record originates from a study of beta chain features in type 1 diabetes. The V gene lost 4 bases and the J gene lost 4 bases, with 9 bases spanning the gap. This CDR3 has 13 residues. Germline loops: CDR1 SGDLS, CDR2 YYNGEE.

Material: naive CD4+ T cells from blood. The V call is TRBV9, the J call TRBJ2-1; D might be TRBD1 (6 bases). The receptor comes from a man aged 18 to 29 in good health. CDR3 DNA sequence: TGTGCCAGCAGCCCAGACAGGTACAATGAGCAGTTCTTC. Protein product: CASSPDRYNEQFF.